This TCR beta chain was sequenced for a study of blood T cell repertoires in COVID-19 (dated by TCRdb to about 2020). Background on the whole study: Samples from collaborators originated in the United States, Italy and Spain and spanned both the acute and convalescent phases of COVID-19. Samples came from the ongoing ImmuneRACE study (first 160 participants) plus 1,254 subjects from 6 global collaborators. The prospective study material was composed of cDNA or gDNA derived from T cells, B-cell-depleted T cells, or PBMCs. A de-identified subject ID, COVID-19 status, age in years and sex were almost always included in the sample metadata. Deeply sampled blood TCRbeta repertoires from subjects exposed to, actively infected with, or recovered from COVID-19 were included in the dataset. Where HLA class I and class II types were available, the types were taken from metadata supplied by the sample provider, not from assay-based typing. The repertoires were made available in a free public database intended to serve as a resource for research on the immune response to SARS-CoV-2.

Whole blood was collected in K2EDTA tubes by collaborating institutions according to the institutions' own protocols. For TCRbeta analysis, collaborators shipped samples in one of three forms: frozen whole blood, isolated PBMCs, or DNA extracted from either of those sample types. Remarks on this clone: There is no known antigen for this receptor. No qualities accompany the bases; no much larger clone lies one base away.

TCRbeta CDR3 regions were amplified from genomic DNA by means of the immunoSEQ Assay, a bias-controlled multiplex PCR. As for the original processing: The number of nucleated cells in each sample was estimated from the amplification of reference gene primers within the assay. To quantify the absolute abundance of each unique TCRbeta CDR3 rearrangement, sequence reads were collapsed and filtered. For each sample, productive Simpson clonality was calculated by taking the square root of Simpson's diversity index across productive rearrangements. TCRdb obtained this table from immuneACCESS and retained in-frame rearrangements with V and J assigned. These tables miss some clones; where compared with another copy, unresolved V genes account for less than half of the shortfall, and the remainder is unexplained. V, J and clone size are those of that table, while D and trimming were read from the DNA. For this sample there are about 150,000 clones; more than 80% appear just once. The ten most abundant clones make up approximately 15% of the sample.

In the germline V gene, CDR1 corresponds to MDHEN and CDR2 to SYDVKM. V loses 5 bases, J loses 10 bases, and the germline ends lie 27 bases apart. From the cysteine up to the phenylalanine, the CDR3 has a length of 18 residues. The sequence is cut down to CDR3 DNA, 54 bases in frame from base 1. The research as a whole found: How much clinical and demographic metadata was included differed by source and by participant, and the metadata was provided uncurated.

Sequencing input: peripheral blood. Here the chain combines TRBV28 and TRBJ1-6; TRBD1 is a weak D gene call, 6 bases matching. This sequence was found in a woman in her forties with acute or convalescent COVID-19. In nucleotides, the sequence is TGTGCCAGCAGTCCCGCCCTTGGGATTAACAGGGCCCAGTCACCCCTCCACTTT. It encodes CASSPALGINRAQSPLHF.